The 19 T cell receptor beta chains given below trace back to one sample, sequenced in a study of vaccination effects on CD4 cells after COVID-19. Within the ViraFEST assay, antigen-specific CD4+ T cells underwent expansion with viral peptide pools prior to sequencing. At the end of around 11 days of culture, CD4+ T cells were isolated. Sometime from March through December 2020, the person acquired a SARS-CoV-2 infection that PCR confirmed. Their antigens remain unidentified. TCRdb's table, derived via immunoSEQ multiplex PCR, lists solely in-frame clones and lacks some. The data show tens of thousands of clones, with approximately 70% seen just once and roughly 33% held by the top ten. The source material was CD4+ T cells from PBMCs cultured with a peptide pool, sampled before COVID-19 vaccination. Every receptor here comes from a human donor who had a prior SARS-CoV-2 infection.

The chain recombines TRBV9 with TRBJ1-4; D is ambiguous. This CDR3 is 13 amino acids long. V was shortened by 0 bases and J by 6 bases, with 6 bases between the two germline ends. CDR1 and CDR2 from the germline V gene are SGDLS and YYNGEE. The CDR3 sequence: CASSVELDEKLFF. As DNA, the CDR3 is TGTGCCAGCAGCGTAGAATTAGATGAAAAACTGTTTTTT. Combining the CDR3 with reference TRBV9 and TRBJ1-4 gives the whole variable domain DSGVTQTPKHLITATGQRVTLRCSPRSGDLSVYWYQQSLDQGLQFLIQYYNGEERAKGNILERFSAQQFPDLHSELNLSSLELGDSALYFCASSVELDEKLFFGSGTQLSVL.

The CDR3 region has the DNA TGTGCCAGCGGACTAGCGGTAGAGACCCAGTACTTC. Translation: CASGLAVETQYF. The chain couples TRBV2 to TRBJ2-5; 10 bases align to TRBD2. Germline V gives CDR1 SNHLY, CDR2 FYNNEI. V lost 8 bases and J lost 4; bases outside the gene matches: 1. The CDR3 has 12 residues.

This clone appeared a few times. The chain combines TRBV3-1 (or the pseudogene TRBV3-2) with TRBJ2-4; 10 nucleotides agree with TRBD2. Unmatched junction bases numbered 7, after V lost 5 bases and J lost 3 bases. The V gene's germline CDR1 is LGHDT and CDR2 YNNKEL (reference sequence). The CDR3 consists of 16 residues. CDR3 sequence: CASSEVLAGSKNIQYF. The CDR3 DNA follows: TGTGCCAGCAGCGAGGTACTAGCGGGAAGCAAAAACATTCAGTACTTC.

The chain links TRBV10-3 to TRBJ2-1, with D possibly called TRBD1 or TRBD2 (5 bases each). In germline, CDR1 is ENHRY, CDR2 SYGVKD. V was cut by 5 bases and J by 9 bases, with 20 bases left in between. The CDR3 runs to 15 residues. Here the CDR3 reads CAISNRDGTWGEQFF. CDR3 coding DNA: TGTGCCATCAGTAACCGGGACGGGACCTGGGGTGAGCAGTTCTTC.

This chain's CDR3 is CASTPGAGRVFRIEQFF. The DNA for the CDR3 is TGTGCCAGCACTCCCGGTGCGGGACGAGTTTTTCGTATCGAGCAGTTCTTC. The rearrangement joins TRBV28 to TRBJ2-1; TRBD2 might be the D (6 bases). The CDR3 loop spans 17 amino acids. V was pared by 7 bases and J by 10 bases, with 29 bases between. CDR1 is MDHEN, CDR2 SYDVKM, per germline.

The chain employs TRBV10-3 and TRBJ2-5; possibly TRBD2 for D (6 bases). The V gene's germline CDR1 is ENHRY and CDR2 SYGVKD. The CDR3 is 12 residues long. Between the trimmed V and J ends, which lost 8 bases and 2 bases, there was a span of 9 bases. CDR3 nucleotide sequence: TGTGCCATCCGGGGAGGACAAGAGACCCAGTACTTC. Amino acid sequence: CAIRGGQETQYF.

The J gene is TRBJ1-5, the V gene TRBV12-3 or TRBV12-4, with unresolved D. The CDR3 is made up of 13 amino acids. Trimming removed 5 bases from V and 0 bases from J, with 5 bases in between. CDR3 amino acids: CASSAYSNQPQHF. The DNA for the CDR3 is TGTGCCAGCAGTGCCTATAGCAATCAGCCCCAGCATTTT.

This clone was observed a handful of times. The chain links TRBV6-1 to TRBJ2-3, with no clear D. This CDR3 is built from 13 residues. V gave up 1 base and J gave up 2 bases, with 4 bases separating them. Germline V gene sequence: CDR1 MNHNS, CDR2 SASEGT. CDR3 sequence (DNA): TGTGCCAGCAGTGAAGGTAACACAGATACGCAGTATTTT. As protein: CASSEGNTDTQYF.

The chain links TRBV7-2 to TRBJ2-3, with 9 bases fitting TRBD2. V trimming: 1 base; J trimming: 4 bases; junction bases outside the gene matches: 6. The CDR3 sequence is 16 residues long. Germline CDR1 and CDR2: SGHTA and FQGNSA. The CDR3 DNA sequence: TGTGCCAGCAGCTTAGTAGCGGGAGTGTTGGCAGATACGCAGTATTTT. Its protein product is CASSLVAGVLADTQYF. The full variable domain, rest sourced from reference TRBV7-2 and TRBJ2-3, is GAGVSQSPSNKVTEKGKDVELRCDPISGHTALYWYRQSLGQGLEFLIYFQGNSAPDKSGLPSDRFSAERTGGSVSTLTIQRTQQEDSAVYLCASSLVAGVLADTQYFGPGTRLTVL.

This clone came up once. Other DNA variants within this sample encode the same CDR3. The genes are TRBV28 and TRBJ1-2; D remains unclear. Germline V lookup: CDR1 MDHEN, CDR2 SYDVKM. This CDR3 is built from 14 residues. The V end was cut by 6 bases, the J end by 5 bases, with 16 bases between. The DNA of the CDR3 is TGTGCCAGCAGCAATAGAGGGAGGTATTATGGCTACACCTTC. This codes for CASSNRGRYYGYTF.

The chain joins TRBV4-3 to TRBJ2-7; the D call may be TRBD1 or TRBD2 (5 bases each). The CDR3 consists of 15 residues. Trimming shortened V by 4 bases and J by 2 bases, and 15 bases separated the two germline ends. Looked up from germline, CDR1 is LGHNA and CDR2 is YSLEER. DNA for the CDR3: TGCGCCAGCAGCCGCGAGTGGGGGATTGCCTACGAGCAGTACTTC. This sequence encodes CASSREWGIAYEQYF.

This chain uses TRBV20-1 with TRBJ2-7; D assignment may be TRBD1 or TRBD2 (6 bases each). This CDR3 contains 13 residues. V was trimmed by 3 bases and J by 5 bases, leaving 14 bases between them. Germline V gene data show CDR1 as DFQATT and CDR2 as SNEGSKA (reference sequence). CDR3: CSASLGGQDEQYF. The CDR3 DNA reads TGCAGTGCTAGTCTTGGGGGGCAGGACGAGCAGTACTTC.

The chain is built from TRBV18 and TRBJ1-3; weak D call: TRBD1 (6 bases). Trimming cost V 5 bases and J 6 bases, with 11 bases left between them. CDR1 KGHSH and CDR2 LQKENI come from the germline V gene. The CDR3 contains 13 residues. The CDR3 loop is CASSTDRQNTIYF. DNA for the CDR3: TGTGCCAGCTCAACCGACAGGCAAAACACCATATATTTT. The complete variable domain, with remaining parts taken from reference TRBV18 and TRBJ1-3, reads NAGVMQNPRHLVRRRGQEARLRCSPMKGHSHVYWYRQLPEEGLKFMVYLQKENIIDESGMPKERFSAEFPKEGPSILRIQQVVRGDSAAYFCASSTDRQNTIYFGEGSWLTVV.

The chain recombines TRBV9 with TRBJ2-1; unclear D gene. The CDR3 consists of 13 residues. Germline V CDR1 and CDR2: SGDLS, YYNGEE. Trimming took off 1 base at V and 4 bases at J, with 6 bases between the two ends. The CDR3 loop is CASSVSDYNEQFF. For the CDR3, the DNA is TGTGCCAGCAGCGTATCTGATTACAATGAGCAGTTCTTC. The variable domain in full, completed from reference TRBV9 and TRBJ2-1, reads DSGVTQTPKHLITATGQRVTLRCSPRSGDLSVYWYQQSLDQGLQFLIQYYNGEERAKGNILERFSAQQFPDLHSELNLSSLELGDSALYFCASSVSDYNEQFFGPGTRLTVL.

The rearrangement links TRBV6-5 to TRBJ2-2; TRBD1 aligns across 7 bases. V lost 7 bases and J lost 4; bases outside the gene matches: 9. This CDR3 is built from 15 residues. Germline V gene lookup returns CDR1 MNHEY and CDR2 SVGAGI. The CDR3 is CASIRGPVTTGELFF. The DNA of the CDR3 is TGTGCCAGCATTAGGGGGCCGGTGACCACCGGGGAGCTGTTTTTT.

This clone was seen more than once but under ten times. The chain links TRBV30 to TRBJ1-1; D may be TRBD1 (6 bases). V lost 4 bases to trimming and J lost 6 bases, with 15 bases between them. The germline V gene encodes CDR1 GTSNPN and CDR2 SVGIG (reference sequence). This CDR3 is 13 amino acids long. The CDR3 sequence: CAWNRQVRAEAFF. The CDR3 nucleotides read TGTGCCTGGAATCGACAGGTAAGGGCTGAAGCTTTCTTT.

This chain links TRBV11-1 with TRBJ2-3; 12 nucleotides agree with TRBD1. CDR1 SGHAT and CDR2 FQDESV come from the germline V gene (reference sequence). J gave up 5 bases and V 5 bases, and 8 bases lay outside the gene matches. The CDR3 is 16 residues long. CDR3 region: CASSPVGQGAGDTQYF. CDR3 coding DNA: TGTGCCAGCAGCCCAGTGGGACAGGGGGCCGGAGATACGCAGTATTTT.

The chain recombines TRBV5-1 with TRBJ2-7, with D possibly matching TRBD2 (5 bases). This CDR3 is 14 amino acids long. CDR1 and CDR2 (germline): SGHRS, YFSETQ. V lost 3 bases and J lost 1, with 11 bases in between. The CDR3 sequence: CASSYSGLSYEQYF. The CDR3 nucleotides are TGCGCCAGCAGCTATTCCGGACTTTCCTACGAGCAGTACTTC.

V gene TRBV5-1 combines with J gene TRBJ2-1; 7 bases map to TRBD2. CDR3 length: 14 amino acids. Germline V lookup: CDR1 SGHRS, CDR2 YFSETQ. After removal of 4 bases from V and 4 bases from J, the junction contained 5 bases not matched to a gene. CDR3: CASSLQAGYNEQFF. CDR3 DNA: TGCGCCAGCAGCCTGCAAGCGGGGTACAATGAGCAGTTCTTC.